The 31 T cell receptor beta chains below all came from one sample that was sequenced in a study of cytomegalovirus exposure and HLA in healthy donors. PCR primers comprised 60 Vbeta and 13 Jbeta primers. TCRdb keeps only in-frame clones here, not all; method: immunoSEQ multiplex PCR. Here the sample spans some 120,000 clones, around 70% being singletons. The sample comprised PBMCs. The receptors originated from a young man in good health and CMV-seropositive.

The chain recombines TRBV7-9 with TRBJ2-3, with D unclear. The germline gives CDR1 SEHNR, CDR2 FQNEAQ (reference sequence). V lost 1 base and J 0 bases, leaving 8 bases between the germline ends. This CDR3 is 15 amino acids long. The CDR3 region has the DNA TGTGCCAGCAGCTTAGACCCAGTAAGCACAGATACGCAGTATTTT. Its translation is CASSLDPVSTDTQYF. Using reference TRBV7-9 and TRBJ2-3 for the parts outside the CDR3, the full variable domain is DTGVSQNPRHKITKRGQNVTFRCDPISEHNRLYWYRQTLGQGPEFLTYFQNEAQLEKSRLLSDRFSAERPKGSFSTLEIQRTEQGDSAMYLCASSLDPVSTDTQYFGPGTRLTVL.

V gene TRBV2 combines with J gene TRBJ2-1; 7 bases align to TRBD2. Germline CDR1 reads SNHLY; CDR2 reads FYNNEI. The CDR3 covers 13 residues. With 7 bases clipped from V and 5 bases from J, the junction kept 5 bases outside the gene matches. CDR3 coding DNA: TGTGCCAGCACAGCGGGGAGTAACAATGAGCAGTTCTTC. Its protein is CASTAGSNNEQFF.

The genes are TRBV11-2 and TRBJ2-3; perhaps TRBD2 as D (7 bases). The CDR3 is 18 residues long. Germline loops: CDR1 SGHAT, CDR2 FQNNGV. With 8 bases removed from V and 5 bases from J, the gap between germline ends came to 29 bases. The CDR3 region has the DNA TGTGCCAGCCGAAGCTTCGGAAAGGGGGGGCGGGCCGGAGATACGCAGTATTTT. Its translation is CASRSFGKGGRAGDTQYF. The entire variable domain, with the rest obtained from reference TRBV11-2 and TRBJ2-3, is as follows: EAGVAQSPRYKIIEKRQSVAFWCNPISGHATLYWYQQILGQGPKLLIQFQNNGVVDDSQLPKDRFSAERLKGVDSTLKIQPAKLEDSAVYLCASRSFGKGGRAGDTQYFGPGTRLTVL.

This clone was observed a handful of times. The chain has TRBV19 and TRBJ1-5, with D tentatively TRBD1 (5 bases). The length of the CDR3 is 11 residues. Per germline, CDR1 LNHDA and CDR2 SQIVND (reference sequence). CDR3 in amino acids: CGTGRSQPQHF. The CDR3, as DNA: TGTGGTACAGGAAGAAGTCAGCCCCAGCATTTT.

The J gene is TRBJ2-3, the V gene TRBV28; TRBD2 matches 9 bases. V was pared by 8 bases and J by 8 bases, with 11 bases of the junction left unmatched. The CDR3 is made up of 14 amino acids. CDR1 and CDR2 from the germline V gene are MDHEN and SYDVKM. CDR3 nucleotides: TGTGCCAGCCTCCAGAGCGGGGGGACCGTTACGCAGTATTTT. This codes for CASLQSGGTVTQYF.

The CDR3 loop is CASSALPFSGNTIYF. The DNA of the CDR3 is TGTGCCAGCAGCGCGCTTCCTTTCTCTGGAAACACCATATATTTT. The chain employs TRBV7-9 and TRBJ1-3, with D uncertain. This CDR3 is built from 15 residues. CDR1 SEHNR and CDR2 FQNEAQ come from the germline V gene (reference sequence). V was shortened by 5 bases and J by 0 bases, with 11 bases between the two germline ends.

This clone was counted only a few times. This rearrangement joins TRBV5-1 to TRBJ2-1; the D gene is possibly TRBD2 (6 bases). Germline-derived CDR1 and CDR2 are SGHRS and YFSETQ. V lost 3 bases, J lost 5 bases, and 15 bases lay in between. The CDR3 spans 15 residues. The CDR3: CASSSGGYNDNEQFF. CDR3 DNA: TGCGCCAGCAGCTCCGGGGGATACAACGACAATGAGCAGTTCTTC.

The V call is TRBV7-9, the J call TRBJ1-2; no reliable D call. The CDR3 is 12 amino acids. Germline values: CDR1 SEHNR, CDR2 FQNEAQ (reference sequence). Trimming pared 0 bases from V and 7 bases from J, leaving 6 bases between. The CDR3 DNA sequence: TGTGCCAGCAGCTTAGCGGAGGTTGGCTACACCTTC. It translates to CASSLAEVGYTF.

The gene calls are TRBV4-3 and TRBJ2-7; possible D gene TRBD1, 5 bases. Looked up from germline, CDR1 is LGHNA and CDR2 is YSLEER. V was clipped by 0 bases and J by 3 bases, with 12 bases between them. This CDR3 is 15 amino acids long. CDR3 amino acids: CASSQEGVGFYEQYF. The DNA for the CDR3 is TGCGCCAGCAGCCAAGAAGGGGTAGGTTTCTACGAGCAGTACTTC.

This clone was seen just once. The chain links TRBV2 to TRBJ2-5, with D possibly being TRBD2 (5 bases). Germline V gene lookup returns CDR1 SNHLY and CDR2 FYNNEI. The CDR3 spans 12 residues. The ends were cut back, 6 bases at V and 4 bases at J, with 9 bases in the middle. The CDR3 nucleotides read TGTGCCAGCAGCGGGGATAGAGAGACCCAGTACTTC. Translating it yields CASSGDRETQYF.

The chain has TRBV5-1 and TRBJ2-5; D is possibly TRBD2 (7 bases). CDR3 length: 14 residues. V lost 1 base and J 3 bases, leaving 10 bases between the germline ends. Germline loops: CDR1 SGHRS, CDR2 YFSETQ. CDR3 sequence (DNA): TGCGCCAGCAGCTTGTGGGGGGGCAAAGAGACCCAGTACTTC. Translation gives CASSLWGGKETQYF.

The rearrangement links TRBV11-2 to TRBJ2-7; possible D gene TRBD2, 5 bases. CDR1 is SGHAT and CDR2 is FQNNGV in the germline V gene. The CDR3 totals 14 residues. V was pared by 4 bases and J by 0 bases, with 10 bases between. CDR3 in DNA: TGTGCCAGCAGCTCGGGATCCTTCTCCTACGAGCAGTACTTC. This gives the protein CASSSGSFSYEQYF.

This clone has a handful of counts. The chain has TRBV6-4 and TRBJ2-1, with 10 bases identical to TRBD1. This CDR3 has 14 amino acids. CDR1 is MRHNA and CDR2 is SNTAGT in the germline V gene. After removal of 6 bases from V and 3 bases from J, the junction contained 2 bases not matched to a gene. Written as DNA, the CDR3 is TGTGCCAGCAGCGGGACAGGGGACTACAATGAGCAGTTCTTC. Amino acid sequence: CASSGTGDYNEQFF.

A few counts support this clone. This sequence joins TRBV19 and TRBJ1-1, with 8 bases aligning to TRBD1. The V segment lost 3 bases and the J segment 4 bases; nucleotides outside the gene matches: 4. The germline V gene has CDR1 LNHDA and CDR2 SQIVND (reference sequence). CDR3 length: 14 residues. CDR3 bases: TGTGCCAGTAGTATTCTTGACAGGGGCACTGAAGCTTTCTTT. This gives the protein CASSILDRGTEAFF. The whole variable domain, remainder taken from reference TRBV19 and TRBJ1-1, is DGGITQSPKYLFRKEGQNVTLSCEQNLNHDAMYWYRQDPGQGLRLIYYSQIVNDFQKGDIAEGYSVSREKKESFPLTVTSAQKNPTAFYLCASSILDRGTEAFFGQGTRLTVV.

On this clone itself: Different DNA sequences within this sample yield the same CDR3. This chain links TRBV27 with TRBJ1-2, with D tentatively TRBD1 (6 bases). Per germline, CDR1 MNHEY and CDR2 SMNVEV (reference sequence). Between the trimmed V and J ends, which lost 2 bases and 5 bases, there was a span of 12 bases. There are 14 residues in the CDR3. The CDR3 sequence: CASSLGGYPYGYTF. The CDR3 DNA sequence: TGTGCCAGCAGTTTAGGGGGCTATCCATATGGCTACACCTTC.

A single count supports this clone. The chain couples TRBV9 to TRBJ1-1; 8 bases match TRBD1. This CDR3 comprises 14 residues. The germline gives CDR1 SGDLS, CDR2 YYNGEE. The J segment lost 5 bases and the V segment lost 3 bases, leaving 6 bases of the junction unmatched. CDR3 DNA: TGTGCCAGCAGCGCAGGGGGCAAGAGGACTGAAGCTTTCTTT. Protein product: CASSAGGKRTEAFF.

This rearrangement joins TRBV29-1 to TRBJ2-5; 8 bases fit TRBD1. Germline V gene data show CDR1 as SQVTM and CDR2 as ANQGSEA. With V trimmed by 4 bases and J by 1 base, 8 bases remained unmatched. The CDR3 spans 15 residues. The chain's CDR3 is CSVVGDRPSQETQYF. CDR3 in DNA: TGCAGCGTTGTTGGGGACAGGCCTTCCCAAGAGACCCAGTACTTC.

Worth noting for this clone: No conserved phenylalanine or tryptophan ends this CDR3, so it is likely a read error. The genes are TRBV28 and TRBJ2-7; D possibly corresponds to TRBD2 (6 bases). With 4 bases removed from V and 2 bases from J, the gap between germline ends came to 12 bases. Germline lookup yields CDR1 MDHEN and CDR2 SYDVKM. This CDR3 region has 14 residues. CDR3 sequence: CASSWRDGPYEQYL. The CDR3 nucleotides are TGTGCCAGCAGTTGGAGGGACGGCCCCTACGAGCAGTACCTC.

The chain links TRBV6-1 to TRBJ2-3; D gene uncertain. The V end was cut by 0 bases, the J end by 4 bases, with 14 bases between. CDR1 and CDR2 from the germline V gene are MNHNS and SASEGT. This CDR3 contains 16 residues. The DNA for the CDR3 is TGTGCCAGCAGTGAAGCGTTGAGGATCCCCCCAGATACGCAGTATTTT. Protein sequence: CASSEALRIPPDTQYF.

CDR3 sequence (DNA): TGCGCCAGCAGCTTTCGGGGGGATAGCGGTGAAGCTTTCTTT. It is translated as CASSFRGDSGEAFF. This chain connects TRBV5-1 to TRBJ1-1; a weak D match, TRBD1 (5 bases). Germline V gene lookup returns CDR1 SGHRS and CDR2 YFSETQ. CDR3 length equals 14 residues. Trimming shortened V by 2 bases and J by 7 bases, and 15 bases separated the two germline ends.

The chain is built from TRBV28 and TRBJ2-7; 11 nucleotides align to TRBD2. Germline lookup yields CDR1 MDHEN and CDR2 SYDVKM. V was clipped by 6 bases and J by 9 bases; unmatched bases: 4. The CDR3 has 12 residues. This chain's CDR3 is CASSLGLAGQYF. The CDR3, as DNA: TGTGCCAGCAGCTTAGGACTAGCGGGGCAGTACTTC.

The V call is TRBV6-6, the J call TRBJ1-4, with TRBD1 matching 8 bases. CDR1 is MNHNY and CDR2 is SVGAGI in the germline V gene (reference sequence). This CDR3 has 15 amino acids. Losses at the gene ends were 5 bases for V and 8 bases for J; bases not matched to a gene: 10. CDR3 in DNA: TGTGCCAGCAGTACCCCGACAGGGGCATGGGAAAAACTGTTTTTT. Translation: CASSTPTGAWEKLFF.

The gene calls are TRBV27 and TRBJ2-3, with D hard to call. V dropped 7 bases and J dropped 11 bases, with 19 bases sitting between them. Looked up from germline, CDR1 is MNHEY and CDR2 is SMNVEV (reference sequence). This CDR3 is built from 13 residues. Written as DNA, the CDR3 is TGTGCCAGCACCCTTCGGCGGTCGTCCGAGCAGTATTTT. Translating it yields CASTLRRSSEQYF.

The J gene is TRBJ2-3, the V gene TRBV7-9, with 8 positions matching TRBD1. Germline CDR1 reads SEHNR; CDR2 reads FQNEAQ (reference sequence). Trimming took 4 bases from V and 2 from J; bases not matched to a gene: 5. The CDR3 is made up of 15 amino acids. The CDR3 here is CASSSRQGITDTQYF. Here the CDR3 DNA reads TGTGCCAGCAGCTCTCGACAGGGGATCACAGATACGCAGTATTTT.

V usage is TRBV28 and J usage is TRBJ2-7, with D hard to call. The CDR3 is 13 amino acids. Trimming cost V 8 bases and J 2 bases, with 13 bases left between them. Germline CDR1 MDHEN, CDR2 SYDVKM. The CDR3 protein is CASGGFNPYEQYF. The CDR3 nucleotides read TGTGCCAGCGGCGGATTCAATCCCTACGAGCAGTACTTC.

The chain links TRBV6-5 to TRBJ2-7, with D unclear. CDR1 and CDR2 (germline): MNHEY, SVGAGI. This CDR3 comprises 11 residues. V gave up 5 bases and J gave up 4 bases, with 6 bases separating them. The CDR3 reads CASSRLYEQYF. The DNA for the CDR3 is TGTGCCAGCAGTCGTCTTTACGAGCAGTACTTC.

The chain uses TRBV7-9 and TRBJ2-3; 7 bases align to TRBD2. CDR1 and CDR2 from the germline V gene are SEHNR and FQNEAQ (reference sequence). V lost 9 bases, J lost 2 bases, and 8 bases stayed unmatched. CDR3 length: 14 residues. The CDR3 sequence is CASGASGYTDTQYF. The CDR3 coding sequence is TGTGCCAGTGGGGCTAGCGGTTACACAGATACGCAGTATTTT.

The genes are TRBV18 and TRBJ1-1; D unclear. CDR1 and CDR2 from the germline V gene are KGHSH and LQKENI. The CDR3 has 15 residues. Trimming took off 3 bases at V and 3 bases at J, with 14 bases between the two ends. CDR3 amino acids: CASSPGSGGDTEAFF. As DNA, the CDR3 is TGTGCCAGCTCACCCGGGTCCGGAGGAGACACTGAAGCTTTCTTT.

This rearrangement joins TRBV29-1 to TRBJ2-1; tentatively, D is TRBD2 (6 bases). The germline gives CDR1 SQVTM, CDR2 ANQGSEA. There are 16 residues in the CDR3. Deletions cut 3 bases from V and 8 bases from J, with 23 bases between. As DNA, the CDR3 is TGCAGCGTTGACGGGGGAGCCGCTGGAGCACCTGATGAGCAGTTCTTC. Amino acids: CSVDGGAAGAPDEQFF.

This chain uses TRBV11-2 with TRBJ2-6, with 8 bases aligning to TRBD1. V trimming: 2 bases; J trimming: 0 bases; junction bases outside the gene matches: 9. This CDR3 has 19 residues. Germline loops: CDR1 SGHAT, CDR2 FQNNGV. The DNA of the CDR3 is TGTGCCAGCAGCTTATTTGGGGGACAGGCGACCTCTGGGGCCAACGTCCTGACTTTC. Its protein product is CASSLFGGQATSGANVLTF.

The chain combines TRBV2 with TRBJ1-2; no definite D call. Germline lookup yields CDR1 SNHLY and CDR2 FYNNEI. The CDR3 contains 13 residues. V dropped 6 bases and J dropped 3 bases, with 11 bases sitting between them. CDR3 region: CASRGPGDYGYTF. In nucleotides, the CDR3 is TGTGCCAGCAGAGGCCCGGGAGACTATGGCTACACCTTC.